This is a list of T cell receptor beta chains from one sample in a study of patients and donors after allogeneic stem cell transplantation. One entry per CDR3 protein, called by TCRdb with MiXCR from the RT-PCR reads. The sample has some 150,000 distinct CDR3 sequences, about 36% seen once. The source material was blood, either unsorted or a sorted T cell fraction (not recorded which). The receptors here all came from a human donor who was either an allogeneic HSCT recipient or a stem cell or donor lymphocyte infusion donor (not recorded which). It is not recorded whose cells these are; they may come from a transplant donor. CDR3s include the opening cysteine and the closing phenylalanine or tryptophan. D genes are given only for firm matches. Some rows mark clone size as missing; the rest say once, few, many or name a class of expanded clone.

>TRBJ2-7|NA|TRBV27|NA
TGTGCCAGCAGTTTAAGCAGGTGGCATTACGAGCAGTACTTC
CASSLSRWHYEQYF
>TRBJ1-5|TRBD1|TRBV12-3/TRBV12-4|NA
TGTGCCAGCAGTTGGGACAGGAATAGCAATCAGCCCCAGCATTTT
CASSWDRNSNQPQHF
>TRBJ2-3|TRBD2|TRBV4-3|NA
TGCGCCAGCAGCTTCGGACTAGCGGGGACAGATACGCAGTATTTT
CASSFGLAGTDTQYF
>TRBJ2-3|TRBD2|TRBV20-1|few
TGCAGTGCTACGCCCCGGGGACTAGCGGGGACGAATTTT
CSATPRGLAGTNF
>TRBJ1-2|TRBD1|TRBV27|NA
TGTGCAACAGGGGAAAACTATGGCTACACCTTC
CATGENYGYTF
>TRBJ2-1|TRBD2|TRBV30|NA
TGTGCCTGGAGCGGGACTAGCGGGGACGAGCAGTTCTTC
CAWSGTSGDEQFF
>TRBJ2-3|NA|TRBV7-6|few
TGTGCCAGCAGCCCCGGACCGGCGAACACAGATACGCAGTATTTT
CASSPGPANTDTQYF
>TRBJ2-3|NA|TRBV12-3/TRBV12-4|NA
TGTGCCAGCAGTTTCCCTTGGGGGGGGCTTAGCACAGATACGCAGTATTTT
CASSFPWGGLSTDTQYF
>TRBJ2-1|NA|TRBV12-3/TRBV12-4|NA
TGTGCCAGCAGGTCGCTCAATGAGCAGTTCTTC
CASRSLNEQFF
>TRBJ1-5|NA|TRBV12-3/TRBV12-4|NA
TGTGCCAGCAAGCGACATCTTAGCAATCAGCCCCAGCATTTT
CASKRHLSNQPQHF
>TRBJ1-2|NA|TRBV6-5|few
TGTGCCAGCAGTTACGAAGGGGTAGGCTATGGCTACACCTTC
CASSYEGVGYGYTF
>TRBJ1-2|NA|TRBV15|once
TGTGCCACCAGCAGAGATCGGGGGACGAGAGGCTACACCTTC
CATSRDRGTRGYTF
>TRBJ1-6|NA|TRBV5-1|once
TGCGCCAGCAGCTTGTACCCGGATGCCTTCAATTCACCCCTCCACTTT
CASSLYPDAFNSPLHF
>TRBJ1-1|TRBD1|TRBV28|NA
TGTGCCAGCAGTTTTGTCGTCGGACAGGGGGCCGGCACTGAAGCTTTCTTT
CASSFVVGQGAGTEAFF
>TRBJ1-5|NA|TRBV6-6|few
TGTGCCAGCAGTTACGTACACGGTAGCAATCAGCCCCAGCATTTT
CASSYVHGSNQPQHF
>TRBJ1-1|NA|TRBV6-1|few
TGTGCCAGCAGTGAAAGCTCCAGCGACACTGAAGCTTTCTTT
CASSESSSDTEAFF
>TRBJ1-5|NA|TRBV12-3/TRBV12-4|NA
TGTGCCAGCAGTTCCGTTGTAGGGAAAGGTTCTCAGCCCCAGCATTTT
CASSSVVGKGSQPQHF
>TRBJ2-2|NA|TRBV27|NA
TGTGCCAGCAGTCCCTGGACCCTCGGGGGGGAGCTGTTTTTT
CASSPWTLGGELFF
>TRBJ1-1|TRBD1|TRBV20-1|few
TGCAGTGCCCAGGGACAGGGGACTGAAGCTTTCTTT
CSAQGQGTEAFF
>TRBJ1-4|TRBD1|TRBV24-1|NA
TGTGCCACCCGGGGGCAGGGGGCAAATGAAAAACTGTTTTTT
CATRGQGANEKLFF
>TRBJ2-2|NA|TRBV29-1|NA
TGCAGCGTTGCAGGGACTCTCTCGAACACCGGGGAGCTGTTTTTT
CSVAGTLSNTGELFF
>TRBJ2-1|TRBD2|TRBV20-1|NA
TGCAGTGGGCCAAGCGGGGGGCTCTACAATGAGCAGTTCTTC
CSGPSGGLYNEQFF
>TRBJ2-5|NA|TRBV12-3/TRBV12-4|few
TGTGCCAGCGCCACCTTGGCTTTAGAGACCCAGTACTTC
CASATLALETQYF
>TRBJ1-5|TRBD1|TRBV11-2|NA
TGTGCCAGCAGCGGGACAGGGTACAATCAGCCCCAGCATTTT
CASSGTGYNQPQHF
>TRBJ1-2|NA|TRBV7-9|NA
TGTGCCAGCAGGCCTAAGTACCCCAACGGCGGCTACACCTTC
CASRPKYPNGGYTF
>TRBJ2-3|NA|TRBV20-1|NA
TGCAGTGCTCCGGGGGTCACAGATACGCAGTATTTT
CSAPGVTDTQYF
>TRBJ2-1|TRBD1|TRBV27|NA
TGTGCCAGCATCGGGACAGGGTACAATGAGCAGTTCTTC
CASIGTGYNEQFF
>TRBJ1-1|TRBD1|TRBV6-1|NA
TGTGCCAGCAGCGAAAGAGGACAGGGGTTTGGGGGCACTGAAGCTCTCTTT
CASSERGQGFGGTEALF
>TRBJ1-5|NA|TRBV5-1|NA
TGCGCCAGCGCCCAGGGAGTGGATCAGCCCCAGCATTTT
CASAQGVDQPQHF
>TRBJ2-6|NA|TRBV6-5|NA
TGTGCCAGCACTTTATGGGGGAAAGGTGGGGCCAACGTCCTGACTTTC
CASTLWGKGGANVLTF
>TRBJ2-7|NA|TRBV5-1|few
TGCGCCAGCAGCTTGGGTAACAGGGAGACCTCCTACGAGCAGTACTTC
CASSLGNRETSYEQYF
>TRBJ1-2|NA|TRBV5-1|few
TGCGCCAGCAGCTTGCGACGATGGAACTATGGCTACACCTTC
CASSLRRWNYGYTF
>TRBJ1-1|NA|TRBV5-1|NA
TGCGCCAGCAGTAACAAGGTCAACACTGAAGCTTTCTTT
CASSNKVNTEAFF
>TRBJ2-2|NA|TRBV12-3/TRBV12-4|NA
TGTGCCAGCTTGCCTGGGGGCAGGGCCGGGGAGCTGTTTTTT
CASLPGGRAGELFF
>TRBJ1-1|NA|TRBV28|NA
TGTGCCAGCAGCCCTCCGCGGACTGAAGCTTTCTTT
CASSPPRTEAFF
>TRBJ1-5|NA|TRBV2|many
TGTGCCAGCAGTGGGGGGCAGAGCGGTCAGCCCCAGCATTTT
CASSGGQSGQPQHF
>TRBJ2-1|NA|TRBV9|NA
TGTGCCAGCAGCGGAACCCGGGACACTTACAATGAGCAGTTCTTC
CASSGTRDTYNEQFF
>TRBJ1-1|TRBD1|TRBV5-1|many
TGCGCCAGCAGCCCCCAACAGGGGTCAACTGAAGCTTTCTTT
CASSPQQGSTEAFF
>TRBJ2-2|NA|TRBV27|NA
TGTGCCAGCAGTCAACGCAGGGGTCCCACCGGGGAGCTGTTTTTT
CASSQRRGPTGELFF
>TRBJ2-3|NA|TRBV5-6|many
TGTGCCAGCAGCCTGAGGGCTTCGAGCTCAGATACGCAGTATTTT
CASSLRASSSDTQYF
>TRBJ2-1|NA|TRBV5-6|NA
TGTGCCAGCACCCCTGGGGGGTCCTCATTCAATGAGCAGTTCTTC
CASTPGGSSFNEQFF
>TRBJ2-7|TRBD1|TRBV5-1|few
TGCGCCAGCAGCTCCGGGACAGGGAACTACGAGCAGTACTTC
CASSSGTGNYEQYF
>TRBJ1-1|TRBD1|TRBV5-1|NA
TGCGCCAGCAGCACGGACAGGGGATTCGCTGAAGCTTTCTTT
CASSTDRGFAEAFF
>TRBJ1-5|TRBD1|TRBV28|many
TGTGCCAGCACTCCCCGGACAGGGGGCCTTCAGCCCCAGCATTTT
CASTPRTGGLQPQHF
>TRBJ1-4|NA|TRBV12-3/TRBV12-4|NA
TGTGCCAGCAGTTTTTCTAGGGACCGTGAAAAACTGTTTTTT
CASSFSRDREKLFF
>TRBJ1-6|NA|TRBV28|NA
TGTGCCAGCAGTTTTTATAGGCTGTCCGATTCACCCCTCCACTTT
CASSFYRLSDSPLHF
>TRBJ1-4|NA|TRBV28|NA
TGTGCCAGCAGTTTATCGGCCTTACAGATAGCGGGTGAAAAACTGTTTTTT
CASSLSALQIAGEKLFF